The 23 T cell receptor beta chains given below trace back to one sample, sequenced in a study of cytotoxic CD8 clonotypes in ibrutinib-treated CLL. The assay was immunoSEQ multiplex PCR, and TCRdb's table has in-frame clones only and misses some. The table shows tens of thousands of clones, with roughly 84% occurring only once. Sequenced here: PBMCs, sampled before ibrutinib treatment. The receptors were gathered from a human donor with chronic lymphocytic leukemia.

The CDR3 DNA is TGTGCCAGCTCACAAGGGGGAGGGCCGAAGCAGTACTTC. It is translated as CASSQGGGPKQYF. The chain is built from TRBV18 and TRBJ2-7; possibly TRBD2 for D (7 bases). With 4 bases removed from V and 8 bases from J, the gap between germline ends came to 15 bases. Germline V lookup: CDR1 KGHSH, CDR2 LQKENI. This CDR3 has 13 residues.

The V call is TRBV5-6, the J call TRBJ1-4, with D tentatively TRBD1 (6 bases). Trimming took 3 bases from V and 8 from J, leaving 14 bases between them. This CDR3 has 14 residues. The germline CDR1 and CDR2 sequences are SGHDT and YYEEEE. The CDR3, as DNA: TGTGCCAGCAGCTGGGGGGCCCCTTCCGAAAAACTGTTTTTT. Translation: CASSWGAPSEKLFF.

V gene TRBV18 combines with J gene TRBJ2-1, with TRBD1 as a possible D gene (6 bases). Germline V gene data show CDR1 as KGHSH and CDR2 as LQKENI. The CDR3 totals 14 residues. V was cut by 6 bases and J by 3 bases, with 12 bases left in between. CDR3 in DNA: TGTGCCAGCTCGTTGGACAGAAACTACAATGAGCAGTTCTTC. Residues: CASSLDRNYNEQFF.

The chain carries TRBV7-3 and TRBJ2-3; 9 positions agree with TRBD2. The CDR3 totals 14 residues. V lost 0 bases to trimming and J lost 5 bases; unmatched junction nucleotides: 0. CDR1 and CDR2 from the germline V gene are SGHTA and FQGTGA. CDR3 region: CASSLTSGGDTQYF. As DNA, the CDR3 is TGTGCCAGCAGCTTAACTAGCGGGGGAGATACGCAGTATTTT.

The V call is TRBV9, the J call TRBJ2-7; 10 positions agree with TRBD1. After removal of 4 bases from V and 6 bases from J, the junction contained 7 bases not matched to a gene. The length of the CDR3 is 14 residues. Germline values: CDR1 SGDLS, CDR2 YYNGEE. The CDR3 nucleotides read TGTGCCAGCAGCACTCGACAGGGGGCCTCCGAGCAGTACTTC. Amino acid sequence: CASSTRQGASEQYF.

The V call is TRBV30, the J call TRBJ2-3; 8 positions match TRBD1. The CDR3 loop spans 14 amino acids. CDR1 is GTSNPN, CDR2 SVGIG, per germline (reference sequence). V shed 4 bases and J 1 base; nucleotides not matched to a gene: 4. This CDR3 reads CAWTGGAGTDTQYF. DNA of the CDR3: TGTGCCTGGACAGGGGGCGCGGGCACAGATACGCAGTATTTT. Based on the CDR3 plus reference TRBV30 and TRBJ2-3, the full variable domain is SQTIHQWPATLVQPVGSPLSLECTVEGTSNPNLYWYRQAAGRGLQLLFYSVGIGQISSEVPQNLSASRPQDRQFILSSKKLLLSDSGFYLCAWTGGAGTDTQYFGPGTRLTVL.

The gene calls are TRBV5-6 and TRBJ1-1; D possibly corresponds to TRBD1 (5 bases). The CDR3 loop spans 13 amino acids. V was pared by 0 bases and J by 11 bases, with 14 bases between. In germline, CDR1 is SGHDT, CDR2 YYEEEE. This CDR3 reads CASSLARVRVAFF. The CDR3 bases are TGTGCCAGCAGCTTGGCCAGGGTTAGGGTTGCTTTCTTT.

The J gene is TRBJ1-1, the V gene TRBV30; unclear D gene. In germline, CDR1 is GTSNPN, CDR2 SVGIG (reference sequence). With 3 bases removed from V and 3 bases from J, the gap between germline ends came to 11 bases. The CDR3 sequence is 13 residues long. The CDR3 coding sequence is TGTGCCTGGAGCCCGCTTGGGGACACTGAAGCTTTCTTT. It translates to CAWSPLGDTEAFF. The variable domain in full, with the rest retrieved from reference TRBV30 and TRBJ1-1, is SQTIHQWPATLVQPVGSPLSLECTVEGTSNPNLYWYRQAAGRGLQLLFYSVGIGQISSEVPQNLSASRPQDRQFILSSKKLLLSDSGFYLCAWSPLGDTEAFFGQGTRLTVV.

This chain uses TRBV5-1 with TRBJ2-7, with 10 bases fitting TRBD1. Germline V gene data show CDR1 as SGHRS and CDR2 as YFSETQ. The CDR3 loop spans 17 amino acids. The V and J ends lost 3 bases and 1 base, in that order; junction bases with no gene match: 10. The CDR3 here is CASSYKGQGKRSYEQYF. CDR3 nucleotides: TGCGCCAGCAGCTACAAGGGACAGGGGAAAAGGTCCTACGAGCAGTACTTC.

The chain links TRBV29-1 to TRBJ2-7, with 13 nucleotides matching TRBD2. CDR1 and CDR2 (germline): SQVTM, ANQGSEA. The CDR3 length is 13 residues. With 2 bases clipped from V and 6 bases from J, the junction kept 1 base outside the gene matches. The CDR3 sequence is CSVERTSGSEQYF. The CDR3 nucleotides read TGCAGCGTTGAACGGACTAGCGGGAGCGAGCAGTACTTC.

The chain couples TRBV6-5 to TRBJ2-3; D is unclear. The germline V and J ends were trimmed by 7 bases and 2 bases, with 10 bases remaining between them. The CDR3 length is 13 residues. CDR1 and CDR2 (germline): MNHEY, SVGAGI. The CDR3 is CASNELYTDTQYF. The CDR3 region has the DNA TGTGCCAGCAATGAACTATACACAGATACGCAGTATTTT.

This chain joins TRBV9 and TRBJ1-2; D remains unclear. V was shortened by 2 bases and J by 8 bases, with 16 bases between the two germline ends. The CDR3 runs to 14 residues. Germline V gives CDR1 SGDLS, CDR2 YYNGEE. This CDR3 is CASSVVQQTGGYTF. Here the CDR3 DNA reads TGTGCCAGCAGCGTGGTTCAACAGACCGGGGGCTACACCTTC.

The CDR3 protein is CASSIAGVSQPQHF. Written as DNA, the CDR3 is TGTGCCAGTAGTATAGCAGGGGTGAGTCAGCCCCAGCATTTT. This sequence joins TRBV19 and TRBJ1-5; possible D gene TRBD1, 6 bases. The CDR3 contains 14 residues. V dropped 1 base and J dropped 6 bases, with 10 bases sitting between them. Germline loops: CDR1 LNHDA, CDR2 SQIVND (reference sequence).

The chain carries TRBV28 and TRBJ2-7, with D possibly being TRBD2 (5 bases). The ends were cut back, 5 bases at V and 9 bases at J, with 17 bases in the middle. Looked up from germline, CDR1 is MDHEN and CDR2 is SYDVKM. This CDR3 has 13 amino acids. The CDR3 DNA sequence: TGTGCCAGCAGTCTGGACGGACTTCTGCGGCAGTACTTC. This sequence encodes CASSLDGLLRQYF.

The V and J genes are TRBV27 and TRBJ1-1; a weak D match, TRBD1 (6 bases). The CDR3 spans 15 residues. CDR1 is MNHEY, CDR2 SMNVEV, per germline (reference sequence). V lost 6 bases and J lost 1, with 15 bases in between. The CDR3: CASRPRQASNTEAFF. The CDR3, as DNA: TGTGCCAGCAGACCGAGACAGGCTTCGAACACTGAAGCTTTCTTT.

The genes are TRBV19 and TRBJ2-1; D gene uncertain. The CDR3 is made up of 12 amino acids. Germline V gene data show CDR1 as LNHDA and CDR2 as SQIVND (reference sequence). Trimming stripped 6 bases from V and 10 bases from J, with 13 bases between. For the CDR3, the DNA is TGTGCCAGTAGGGGCGGCCTTGCGGAGCAGTTCTTC. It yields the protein CASRGGLAEQFF.

CDR3 region: CASSTHTDTQYF. DNA of the CDR3: TGTGCCAGCAGCACACACACAGATACGCAGTATTTT. The chain carries TRBV7-6 and TRBJ2-3; D not resolved. From germline, CDR1 is SGHVS and CDR2 FNYEAQ. This CDR3 has 12 amino acids. V shed 5 bases and J shed 2 bases, with 5 bases lying between them. Supplemented by reference TRBV7-6 and TRBJ2-3, the full variable domain reads GAGVSQSPRYKVTKRGQDVALRCDPISGHVSLYWYRQALGQGPEFLTYFNYEAQQDKSGLPNDRFSAERPEGSISTLTIQRTEQRDSAMYRCASSTHTDTQYFGPGTRLTVL.

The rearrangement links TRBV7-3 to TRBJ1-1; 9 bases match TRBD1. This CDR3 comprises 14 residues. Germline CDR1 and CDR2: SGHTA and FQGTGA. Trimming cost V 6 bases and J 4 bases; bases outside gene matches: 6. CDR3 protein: CASSLGQGSTEAFF. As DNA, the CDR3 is TGTGCCAGCAGTCTAGGACAGGGGAGCACTGAAGCTTTCTTT.

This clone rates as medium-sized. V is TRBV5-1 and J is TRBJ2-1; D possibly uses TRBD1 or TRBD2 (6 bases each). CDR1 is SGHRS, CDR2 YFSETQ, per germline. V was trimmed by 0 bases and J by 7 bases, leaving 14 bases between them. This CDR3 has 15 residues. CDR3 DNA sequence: TGCGCCAGCAGCTTGGGACCGTCGGGGGCGAATGAGCAGTTCTTC. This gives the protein CASSLGPSGANEQFF.

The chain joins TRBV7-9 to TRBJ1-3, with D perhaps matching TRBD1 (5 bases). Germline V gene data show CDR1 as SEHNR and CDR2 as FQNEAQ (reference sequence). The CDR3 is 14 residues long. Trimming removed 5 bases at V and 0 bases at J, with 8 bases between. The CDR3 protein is CASSATASGNTIYF. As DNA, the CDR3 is TGTGCCAGCAGCGCGACAGCCTCTGGAAACACCATATATTTT.

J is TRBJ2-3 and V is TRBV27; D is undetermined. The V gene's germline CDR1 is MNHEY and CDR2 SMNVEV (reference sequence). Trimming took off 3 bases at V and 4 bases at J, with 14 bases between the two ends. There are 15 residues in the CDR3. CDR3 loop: CASSLSQTPADTQYF. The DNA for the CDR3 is TGTGCCAGCAGTTTGAGCCAGACCCCAGCAGATACGCAGTATTTT.

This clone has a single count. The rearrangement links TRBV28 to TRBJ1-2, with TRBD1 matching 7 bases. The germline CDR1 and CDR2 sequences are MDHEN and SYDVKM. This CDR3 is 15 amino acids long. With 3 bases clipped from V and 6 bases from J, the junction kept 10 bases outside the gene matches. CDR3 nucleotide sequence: TGTGCCAGCAGTTTGGAGGGGGCGCATCTCAATGGCTACACCTTC. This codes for CASSLEGAHLNGYTF.

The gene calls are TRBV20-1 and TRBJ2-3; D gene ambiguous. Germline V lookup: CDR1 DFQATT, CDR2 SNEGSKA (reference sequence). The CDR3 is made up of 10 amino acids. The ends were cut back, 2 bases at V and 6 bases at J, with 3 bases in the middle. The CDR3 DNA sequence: TGCAGTGCTAGATACGATACGCAGTATTTT. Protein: CSARYDTQYF.